Following are 20 T cell receptor beta chains from one sample sequenced in a study of Tregs in tolerant kidney transplant recipients. Libraries were prepared by immunoSEQ multiplex PCR; TCRdb keeps only in-frame clonotypes and omits some of them. This sample's table has roughly 50,000 clones. The sequences come from CD4+ T cells from blood, collected before the transplant. The source is a human donor who received a combined kidney and bone marrow transplant.

Concerning this clone itself: The observed sequence ends 3 residues before the CDR3 terminus, with the missing tail filled in from the germline J gene. This rearrangement joins TRBV7-9 to TRBJ2-3, with TRBD2 matching over 7 bases. CDR1 is SEHNR, CDR2 FQNEAQ, per germline (reference sequence). V shed 2 bases, J shed 4 bases, and the junction held 6 bases outside the gene matches. The CDR3 length is 15 residues. CDR3 in amino acids: CASSLRRLAADTQYF. CDR3 bases read: TGTGCCAGCAGCTTAAGGCGTCTAGCGGCAGATACG.

With respect to this clone: The sequenced fragment ends 3 residues before the CDR3 boundary, so the rest is inferred from the germline J gene. The chain combines TRBV5-1 with TRBJ2-2; 7 bases fit TRBD1. The V gene's germline CDR1 is SGHRS and CDR2 YFSETQ. Germline trimming cut 0 bases from V and 7 bases from J; bases unmatched to any gene: 6. There are 15 residues in the CDR3. The CDR3 bases that were read are TGCGCCAGCAGCTTGGAAAGGGGGCGAGTCGGGGAG. This translates into CASSLERGRVGE. The entire CDR3 protein is CASSLERGRVGELFF.

With respect to this clone: The sequence runs out 3 residues before the end of the CDR3; the remainder is reconstructed from the germline J gene. The V and J genes are TRBV19 and TRBJ1-1; maybe TRBD1 (5 bases). CDR1 and CDR2 from the germline V gene are LNHDA and SQIVND (reference sequence). V was shortened by 2 bases and J by 5 bases, with 9 bases between the two germline ends. This CDR3 is built from 13 residues. This chain's CDR3 is CASSIRGRTEAFF. The CDR3 bases that were read are TGTGCCAGTAGTATAAGGGGTCGGACTGAA.

Comments on this clone: Read coverage stops 3 residues before the CDR3 terminus; the germline J gene supplies the remainder. The chain is built from TRBV7-8 and TRBJ2-3, with D possibly being TRBD1 (5 bases). The V end lost 5 bases, the J end lost 2 bases, and 14 bases lay between the germline ends. This CDR3 comprises 15 residues. Germline loops: CDR1 SGHVS, CDR2 FQNEAQ. Incomplete CDR3 DNA: TGTGCCAGCAGCCCATATCAGGGCCCCACAGATACG. Its translation is CASSPYQGPTDT. The CDR3 as a whole reads CASSPYQGPTDTQYF.

As regards this clone: The read finishes 3 residues shy of the CDR3 end, and the germline J gene is used to complete it. The rearrangement joins TRBV6-1 to TRBJ2-7; no reliable D call. From germline, CDR1 is MNHNS and CDR2 SASEGT. The CDR3 runs to 14 residues. Deletions cut 4 bases from V and 3 bases from J, with 13 bases between. CDR3 sequence: CASSGPGLIYEQYF. The sequenced CDR3 bases are TGTGCCAGCAGTGGTCCTGGCCTTATCTACGAG.

On this clone itself: The junction differs from germline at one of its ends, possibly a read error. The read terminates 3 residues ahead of where the CDR3 ends, so the germline J gene completes it. The J gene is TRBJ1-2, the V gene TRBV29-1; D not certain. Germline V lookup: CDR1 SQVTM, CDR2 ANQGSEA. This CDR3 contains 13 residues. CDR3 DNA, as far as it was read: TGCAGCGCTGAAAAGACACAGACCTATGGC. Residues: CSAEKTQTYG. The entire CDR3 is CSAEKTQTYGYTF.

About this clone: The observed sequence ends 3 residues before the CDR3 terminus, with the missing tail filled in from the germline J gene. The J gene is TRBJ1-1, the V gene TRBV6-2 or TRBV6-3, with 7 bases that match TRBD1. With 6 bases clipped from V and 5 bases from J, the junction kept 9 bases outside the gene matches. The length of the CDR3 is 14 residues. Per germline, CDR1 MNHEY and CDR2 SVGEGT. The CDR3 sequence: CASSPARGWTEAFF. The CDR3 DNA, read in part, is TGTGCCAGCAGCCCGGCCAGGGGGTGGACTGAA.

On this clone: With the read ending 3 residues before the CDR3 end, the germline J gene is used to fill in that end. This sequence joins TRBV6-2 or TRBV6-3 and TRBJ2-7; 11 bases line up with TRBD2. Trimming at V came to 7 bases and at J to 5 bases, leaving 7 bases not matched to a gene. This CDR3 is 14 amino acids long. The germline V gene encodes CDR1 MNHEY and CDR2 SVGEGT. The DNA read from the CDR3 is TGTGCCAGCAACTTAGCGGGGGGGAAAGACGAG. Translation gives CASNLAGGKDE. The CDR3 in full is CASNLAGGKDEQYF.

As to this clone: The sequenced fragment ends 3 residues before the CDR3 boundary, so the rest is inferred from the germline J gene. This chain joins TRBV18 and TRBJ2-1; tentatively, D is TRBD1 or TRBD2 (5 bases each). V shed 2 bases and J shed 5 bases, with 10 bases lying between them. Germline V gene sequence: CDR1 KGHSH, CDR2 LQKENI. The CDR3 has 14 amino acids. The DNA read from the CDR3 is TGTGCCAGCTCACCAACGAGGGGCGACAATGAG. This codes for CASSPTRGDNE. The full CDR3 reads CASSPTRGDNEQFF.

Details on this clone: With the read ending 3 residues before the CDR3 end, the germline J gene is used to fill in that end. The rearrangement joins TRBV2 to TRBJ2-7, with D unresolved. Germline CDR1 reads SNHLY; CDR2 reads FYNNEI. The CDR3 has 14 amino acids. V gave up 6 bases and J gave up 0 bases, with 12 bases separating them. CDR3 sequence: CASRETTLSYEQYF. The sequenced CDR3 bases are TGTGCCAGCAGAGAGACAACACTCTCCTACGAG. Supplemented by reference TRBV2 and TRBJ2-7, the full variable domain reads EPEVTQTPSHQVTQMGQEVILRCVPISNHLYFYWYRQILGQKVEFLVSFYNNEISEKSEIFDDQFSVERPDGSNFTLKIRSTKLEDSAMYFCASRETTLSYEQYFGPGTRLTVT.

CDR3 residues: CASRIGGDTEAFF. Incomplete CDR3 DNA: TGTGCCAGCAGGATAGGGGGAGACACTGAA. The rearrangement uses TRBV2 and TRBJ1-1; D possibly corresponds to TRBD1 (6 bases). The read ends 3 residues early relative to the CDR3; the germline J gene fills the gap. The CDR3 covers 13 residues. With 6 bases removed from V and 3 bases from J, the gap between germline ends came to 11 bases. From germline, CDR1 is SNHLY and CDR2 FYNNEI.

Of note for this clone: The DNA ends 3 residues before the CDR3 does, and the rest of the CDR3 is filled in from the germline J gene. The chain couples TRBV5-5 to TRBJ1-1, with 8 bases matching TRBD1. The CDR3 spans 15 residues. The germline V gene has CDR1 SGHKS and CDR2 YYEKEE (reference sequence). V lost 2 bases to trimming and J lost 4 bases; unmatched junction nucleotides: 7. The CDR3 sequence is CASSFRTGSGTEAFF. The CDR3 DNA, read in part, is TGTGCCAGCAGCTTTAGGACAGGGAGTGGCACTGAA.

As for this clone: The CDR3 end falls 3 residues outside the read, so it is completed with the germline J gene. This sequence joins TRBV2 and TRBJ1-5; 11 nucleotides align to TRBD1. The CDR3 consists of 16 residues. The trim removed 3 bases at V and 7 bases at J, leaving 8 bases unmatched. CDR1 is SNHLY, CDR2 FYNNEI, per germline. The CDR3 DNA, read in part, is TGTGCCAGCAGTGAGGCCGGACAGGGGGCGGGACAGCCC. Its protein is CASSEAGQGAGQP. The whole CDR3 sequence reads CASSEAGQGAGQPQHF.

On this clone itself: The read halts 3 residues ahead of the CDR3 end, with the missing end drawn from the germline J gene. The chain uses TRBV7-2 and TRBJ2-7, with D perhaps matching TRBD1 (5 bases). The CDR3 contains 13 residues. Per the germline V gene, CDR1 is SGHTA and CDR2 is FQGNSA. Trimming left V 1 base short and J 3 bases short, with 7 bases between. CDR3 sequence reads: CASSLGTYYEQYF. The sequenced part of the CDR3 DNA is TGTGCCAGCAGCTTAGGGACATACTACGAG.

About this clone: The read ends 3 residues before the CDR3 terminus; that terminus is restored from the germline J gene. The chain joins TRBV19 to TRBJ2-1; D might be TRBD1 (5 bases). Germline CDR1 LNHDA, CDR2 SQIVND (reference sequence). Trimming removed 3 bases at V and 5 bases at J, with 17 bases between. CDR3 length equals 16 residues. The CDR3 loop reads CASSIIAGFEDNEQFF. The covered CDR3 bases are TGTGCCAGTAGTATCATAGCAGGGTTTGAAGACAATGAG.

On this clone: The CDR3 end lies 3 residues beyond the end of the read and is filled in from the germline J gene. V is TRBV5-1 and J is TRBJ1-1; 9 nucleotides agree with TRBD1. With 4 bases clipped from V and 1 base from J, the junction kept 8 bases outside the gene matches. CDR3 length: 16 amino acids. Germline V gene lookup returns CDR1 SGHRS and CDR2 YFSETQ. The CDR3 DNA, read in part, is TGCGCCAGCAGCCCCCGAGCGGGACAGGGGAACACTGAA. Its translation: CASSPRAGQGNTE. The full CDR3 protein reads CASSPRAGQGNTEAFF. Full variable domain (missing parts from reference TRBV5-1 and TRBJ1-1): KAGVTQTPRYLIKTRGQQVTLSCSPISGHRSVSWYQQTPGQGLQFLFEYFSETQRNKGNFPGRFSGRQFSNSRSEMNVSTLELGDSALYLCASSPRAGQGNTEAFFGQGTRLTVV.

On this clone itself: With the read ending 3 residues before the CDR3 end, the germline J gene is used to fill in that end. The chain uses TRBV2 and TRBJ2-3; D is perhaps TRBD2 (5 bases). V was trimmed by 5 bases and J by 0 bases, leaving 9 bases between them. CDR3 length: 14 residues. Germline CDR1 SNHLY, CDR2 FYNNEI. The CDR3 spells CASSPWTSTDTQYF. The sequenced CDR3 bases are TGTGCCAGCAGTCCCTGGACTAGCACAGATACG.

About this clone itself: The read finishes 3 residues shy of the CDR3 end, and the germline J gene is used to complete it. V usage is TRBV18 and J usage is TRBJ2-6; 7 nucleotides agree with TRBD1. Trimming took 5 bases from V and 2 from J; bases not matched to a gene: 9. The CDR3 has 17 amino acids. Germline CDR1 KGHSH, CDR2 LQKENI. The CDR3 sequence is CASSDKTGLTGANVLTF. Partial CDR3 DNA: TGTGCCAGCTCAGATAAGACAGGGCTGACTGGGGCCAACGTC. The complete variable domain, with remaining parts taken from reference TRBV18 and TRBJ2-6, reads NAGVMQNPRHLVRRRGQEARLRCSPMKGHSHVYWYRQLPEEGLKFMVYLQKENIIDESGMPKERFSAEFPKEGPSILRIQQVVRGDSAAYFCASSDKTGLTGANVLTFGAGSRLTVL.

As for this clone: The read terminates 3 residues ahead of where the CDR3 ends, so the germline J gene completes it. The rearrangement links TRBV7-9 to TRBJ2-5; D possibly corresponds to TRBD2 (8 bases). This CDR3 has 14 residues. Looked up from germline, CDR1 is SEHNR and CDR2 is FQNEAQ (reference sequence). V lost 8 bases and J lost 1, with 14 bases in between. CDR3: CASGTAGAQETQYF. The CDR3 DNA, read in part, is TGTGCCAGCGGGACAGCGGGGGCCCAAGAGACC.

A remark on this clone: The CDR3 end is not reached by the read, which stops 3 residues before it; the germline J gene fills it in. J is TRBJ2-5 and V is TRBV6-2 or TRBV6-3; 7 nucleotides align to TRBD2. This CDR3 is built from 16 residues. Losses at the gene ends were 4 bases for V and 5 bases for J; bases not matched to a gene: 13. Germline assignment: CDR1 MNHEY and CDR2 SVGEGT. The CDR3 here is CASSSPLREAGETQYF. The CDR3 bases that were read are TGTGCCAGCAGTTCCCCCCTCCGGGAGGCGGGGGAGACC.